This T cell receptor beta chain was documented in a study of T-cell reconstitution after alpha-beta-depleted transplantation in children. Points from the study as a whole: Where some patients showed high TCRbeta diversity at day 60, it came from recipient T cells and thymic progenitors that had survived.

Concerning this clonotype: As yet, its antigen is unknown.

CDR3 size: 13 residues. Per the germline V gene, CDR1 is LNHDA and CDR2 is SQIVND (reference sequence). With 3 bases removed from V and 5 bases from J, the gap between germline ends came to 8 bases. Unique molecular identifiers were used in preparing the TCRbeta library. TCRdb re-called the PCR reads through MiXCR, storing one row per CDR3 protein. The repertoire holds under 850,000 distinct CDR3 sequences, with 10% to 15% as singletons. The chain recombines TRBV19 with TRBJ2-1; D unresolved. The source material was PBMCs, sampled before TCRalphabeta/CD19-depleted stem cell transplant. The source is a girl between 2 and 10 years old with congenital amegakaryocytic thrombocytopenia, due to receive a stem cell transplant. CDR3 nucleotides: TGTGCCAGTAGTATTCGGACGGACAATGAGCAGTTCTTC. This codes for CASSIRTDNEQFF.